This TCR beta chain was identified during a study of blood T cell repertoires in COVID-19. Produced via immunoSEQ multiplex PCR; TCRdb's table is partial and in-frame only. Of about 99,000 clones detected, 84% appear once; the ten largest clones hold 10% to 15%. In the case of this clone: An end of the junction differs from the germline gene, which may be a read error.

The germline CDR1 and CDR2 sequences are SGHNT and YENEEA. This CDR3 region has 16 residues. This TCR came from a human donor in a cohort sampled during active or convalescent COVID-19. The sample was peripheral blood. The chain has TRBV11-3 and TRBJ2-3; possibly TRBD2 for D (6 bases). CDR3 sequence (DNA): TGTGCCAACAGCTTACAGATGCGGGGTCCAGGGGATACGCAGTATTTT. The encoded protein is CANSLQMRGPGDTQYF.